This T cell receptor beta chain appears in the sequencing data of a study of response to subunit inactivated influenza vaccine. Study-wide results and caveats: The authors suggested that every seasonal influenza vaccination recruits few new T cells.

In regard to this clonotype: Its target is unknown.

V lost 7 bases and J lost 4, with 10 bases in between. CDR1 is MDHEN, CDR2 SYDVKM, per germline. The CDR3 sequence is 12 residues long. A single record per CDR3 protein comes from TCRdb applying MiXCR to the RT-PCR reads. Of 250,000 to 350,000 distinct CDR3 sequences in the sample, about 20% were seen once. The material was PBMCs from blood, obtained less than 22 months after vaccination. The clonotype was recovered from a man aged 45 to 70 who received an inactivated influenza vaccine. The genes are TRBV28 and TRBJ1-1; D ambiguous. In DNA, the CDR3 is TGTGCCAGCAACCTACTGGGCACTGAAGCTTTCTTT. Translated: CASNLLGTEAFF.